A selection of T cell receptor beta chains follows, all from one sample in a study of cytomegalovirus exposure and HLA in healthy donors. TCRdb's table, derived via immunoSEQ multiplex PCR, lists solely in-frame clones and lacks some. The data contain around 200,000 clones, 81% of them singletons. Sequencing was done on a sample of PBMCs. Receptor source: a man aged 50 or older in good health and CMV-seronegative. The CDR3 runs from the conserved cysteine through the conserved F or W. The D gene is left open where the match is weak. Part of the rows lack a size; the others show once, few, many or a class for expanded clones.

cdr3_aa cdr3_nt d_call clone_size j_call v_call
CASTPGGHVNTQYF TGTGCCAGCACCCCGGGGGGGCACGTGAATACGCAGTATTTT TRBD2 NA TRBJ2-3 TRBV7-2
CASSLPFGSEQFF TGTGCCAGCAGCTTACCGTTTGGGAGCGAGCAGTTCTTC NA NA TRBJ2-1 TRBV5-4
CASSYSESYEQYF TGTGCCAGCAGTTACTCCGAGAGCTACGAGCAGTACTTC NA NA TRBJ2-7 TRBV6-5
CASSIGGGWYGYTF TGTGCCAGCAGCATAGGGGGGGGGTGGTATGGCTACACCTTC NA NA TRBJ1-2 TRBV5-4
CASGTGLQQNTGELFF TGTGCTAGTGGTACCGGACTGCAACAGAACACCGGGGAGCTGTTTTTT NA NA TRBJ2-2 TRBV12-5
CAWSLALPSGGRKGGELFF TGTGCCTGGAGCCTAGCCCTCCCTAGCGGGGGGAGAAAGGGCGGGGAGCTGTTTTTT TRBD2 NA TRBJ2-2 TRBV30
CASSLGSSGNTIYF TGTGCCAGCAGCTTAGGGAGCTCTGGAAACACCATATATTTT NA few TRBJ1-3 TRBV7-8
CASSPQPRDRTYEQYF TGTGCCAGCAGCCCTCAGCCACGGGACAGGACCTACGAGCAGTACTTC TRBD1 NA TRBJ2-7 TRBV7-2
CASSQGETQYF TGTGCCAGTAGTCAGGGAGAGACCCAGTACTTC NA NA TRBJ2-5 TRBV19
CASSQDLAGGTDTQYF TGCGCCAGCAGCCAAGACCTAGCGGGGGGGACAGATACGCAGTATTTT TRBD2 NA TRBJ2-3 TRBV4-3
CASSRQGALNEKLFF TGTGCCAGCAGCCGACAGGGAGCCCTTAATGAAAAACTGTTTTTT TRBD1 NA TRBJ1-4 TRBV2
CASSPTGVTTGANVLTF TGCGCCAGCAGCCCGACAGGGGTTACAACTGGGGCCAACGTCCTGACTTTC TRBD1 NA TRBJ2-6 TRBV4-1
CASNVWGQGPQHF TGTGCCAGTAACGTGTGGGGGCAAGGACCCCAGCATTTT NA NA TRBJ1-5 TRBV19
CASRKVGAGVGSYEQYF TGTGCCTCCCGAAAGGTCGGGGCAGGGGTCGGCTCCTACGAGCAGTACTTC NA NA TRBJ2-7 TRBV7-8
CASSLGQGTEAFF TGTGCCAGCAGCTTAGGACAGGGAACTGAAGCTTTCTTT TRBD1 NA TRBJ1-1 TRBV7-2
CASSFGGNQPQHF TGTGCCAGCAGTTTCGGGGGGAATCAGCCCCAGCATTTT NA few TRBJ1-5 TRBV27
CSSSPQGSEQYF TGTTCCAGCAGCCCACAGGGATCCGAGCAGTACTTC NA NA TRBJ2-7 TRBV7-9
CATSRLLGGGNTGELFF TGTGCCACCAGCAGACTCCTGGGAGGGGGAAACACCGGGGAGCTGTTTTTT NA NA TRBJ2-2 TRBV15